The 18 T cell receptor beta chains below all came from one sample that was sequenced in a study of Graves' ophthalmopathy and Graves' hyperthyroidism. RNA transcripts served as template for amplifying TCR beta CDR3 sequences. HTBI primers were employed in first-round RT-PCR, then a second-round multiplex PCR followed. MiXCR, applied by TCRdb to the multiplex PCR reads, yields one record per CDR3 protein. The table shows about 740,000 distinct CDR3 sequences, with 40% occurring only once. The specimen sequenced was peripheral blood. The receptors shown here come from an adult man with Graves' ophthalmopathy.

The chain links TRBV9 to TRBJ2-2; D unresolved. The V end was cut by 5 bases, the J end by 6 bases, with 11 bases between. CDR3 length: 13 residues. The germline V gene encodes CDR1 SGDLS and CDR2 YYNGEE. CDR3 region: CASRQPAAGELFF. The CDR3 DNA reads TGTGCCAGCAGACAACCGGCGGCCGGGGAGCTGTTTTTT.

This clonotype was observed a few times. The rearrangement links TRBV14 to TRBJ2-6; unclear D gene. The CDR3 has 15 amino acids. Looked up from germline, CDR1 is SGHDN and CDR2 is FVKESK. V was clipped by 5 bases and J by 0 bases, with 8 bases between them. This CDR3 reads CASSTQFSGANVLTF. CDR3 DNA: TGTGCCAGCAGCACCCAGTTCTCTGGGGCCAACGTCCTGACTTTC.

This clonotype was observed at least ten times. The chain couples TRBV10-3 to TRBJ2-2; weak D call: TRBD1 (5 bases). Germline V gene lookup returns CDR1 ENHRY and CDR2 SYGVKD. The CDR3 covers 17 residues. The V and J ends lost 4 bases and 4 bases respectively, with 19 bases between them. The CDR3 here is CAISVQRRQTFTGELFF. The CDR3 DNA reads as TGTGCCATCAGTGTCCAAAGGAGACAGACATTCACCGGGGAGCTGTTTTTT.

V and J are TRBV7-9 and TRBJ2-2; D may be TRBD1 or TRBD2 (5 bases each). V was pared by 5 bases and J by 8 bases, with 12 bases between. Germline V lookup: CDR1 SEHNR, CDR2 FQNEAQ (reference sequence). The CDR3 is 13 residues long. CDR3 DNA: TGTGCCAGCAGCCGGGACGTATTGGGGGAGCTGTTTTTT. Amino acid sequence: CASSRDVLGELFF.

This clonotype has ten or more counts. The CDR3 nucleotides read TGTGCCATCAGCGACCGGACGGCTCAACATGACCAGTACTTC. Translated: CAISDRTAQHDQYF. The V gene is TRBV10-3, the J gene TRBJ2-5, with D uncertain. Looked up from germline, CDR1 is ENHRY and CDR2 is SYGVKD. V shed 6 bases and J shed 10 bases, with 21 bases lying between them. CDR3 length: 14 amino acids.

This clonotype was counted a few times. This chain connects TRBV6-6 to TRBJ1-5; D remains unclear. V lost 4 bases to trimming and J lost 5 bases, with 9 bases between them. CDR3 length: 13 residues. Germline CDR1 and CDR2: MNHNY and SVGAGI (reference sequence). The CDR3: CASSLRLYQPQHF. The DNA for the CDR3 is TGTGCCAGCAGTTTGAGGTTATATCAGCCCCAGCATTTT.

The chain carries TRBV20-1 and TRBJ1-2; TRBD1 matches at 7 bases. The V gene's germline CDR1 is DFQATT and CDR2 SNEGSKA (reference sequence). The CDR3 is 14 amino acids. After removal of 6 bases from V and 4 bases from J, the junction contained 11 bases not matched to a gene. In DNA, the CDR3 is TGCAGTGCCGCCACAGGGGCCATTGGCTATGGCTACACCTTC. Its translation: CSAATGAIGYGYTF.

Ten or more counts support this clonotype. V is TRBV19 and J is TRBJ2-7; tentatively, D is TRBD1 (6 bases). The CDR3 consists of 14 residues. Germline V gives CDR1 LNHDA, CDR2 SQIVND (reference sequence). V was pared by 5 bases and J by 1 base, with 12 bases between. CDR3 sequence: CASSLRTESYEQYF. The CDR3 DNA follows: TGTGCCAGTAGTCTTCGGACAGAATCCTACGAGCAGTACTTC.

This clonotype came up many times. CDR3 loop: CASRDGRNTGELFF. CDR3 in DNA: TGTGCCAGCAGGGACGGGAGGAACACCGGGGAGCTGTTTTTT. The chain employs TRBV2 and TRBJ2-2; D is perhaps TRBD2 (6 bases). Trimming took 6 bases from V and 1 from J, leaving 9 bases between them. The CDR3 length is 14 residues. The germline gives CDR1 SNHLY, CDR2 FYNNEI.

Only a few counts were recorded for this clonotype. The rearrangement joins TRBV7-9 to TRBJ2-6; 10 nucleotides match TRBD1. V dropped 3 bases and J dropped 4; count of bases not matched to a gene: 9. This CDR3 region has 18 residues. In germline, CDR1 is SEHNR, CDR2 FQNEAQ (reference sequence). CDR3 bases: TGTGCCAGCAGCTTGGAGGGGACAGGGGCTGACGGGGCCAACGTCCTGACTTTC. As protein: CASSLEGTGADGANVLTF.

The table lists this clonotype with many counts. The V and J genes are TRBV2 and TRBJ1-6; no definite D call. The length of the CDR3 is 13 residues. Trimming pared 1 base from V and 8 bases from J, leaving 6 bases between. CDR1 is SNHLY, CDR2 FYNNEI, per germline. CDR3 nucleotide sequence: TGTGCCAGCAGTGAAGGATGGGATTCACCCCTCCACTTT. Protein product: CASSEGWDSPLHF.

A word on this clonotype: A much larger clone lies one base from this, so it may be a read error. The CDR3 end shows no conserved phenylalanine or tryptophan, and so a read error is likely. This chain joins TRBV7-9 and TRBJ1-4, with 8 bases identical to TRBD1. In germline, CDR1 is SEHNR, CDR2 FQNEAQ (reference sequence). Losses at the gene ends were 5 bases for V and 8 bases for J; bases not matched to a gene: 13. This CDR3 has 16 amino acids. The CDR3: CASSLPAGTGIEKLFL. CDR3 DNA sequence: TGTGCCAGCAGCCTCCCCGCCGGGACAGGAATAGAAAAACTGTTTCTT.

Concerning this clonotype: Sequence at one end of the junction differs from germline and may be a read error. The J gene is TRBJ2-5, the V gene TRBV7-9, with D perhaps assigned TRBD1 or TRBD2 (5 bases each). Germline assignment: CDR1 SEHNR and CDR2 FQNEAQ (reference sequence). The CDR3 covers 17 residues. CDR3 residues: CASSSLRGTGLQETQCF. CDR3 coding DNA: TGTGCCAGCAGCTCCTTACGGGGCACTGGCCTACAAGAGACCCAGTGCTTC.

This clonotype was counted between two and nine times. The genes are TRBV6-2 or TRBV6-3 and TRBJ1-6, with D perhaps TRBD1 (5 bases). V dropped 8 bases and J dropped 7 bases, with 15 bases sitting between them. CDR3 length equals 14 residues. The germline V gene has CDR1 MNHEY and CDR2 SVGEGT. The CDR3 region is CASRRGVGNSPLHF. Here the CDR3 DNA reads TGTGCCAGCCGTCGGGGGGTAGGCAATTCACCCCTCCACTTT.

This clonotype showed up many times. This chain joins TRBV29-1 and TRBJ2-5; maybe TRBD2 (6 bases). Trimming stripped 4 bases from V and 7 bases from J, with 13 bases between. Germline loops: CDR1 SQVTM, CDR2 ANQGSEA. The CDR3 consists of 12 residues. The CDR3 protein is CSVVGGMATQYF. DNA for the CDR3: TGCAGCGTTGTAGGAGGGATGGCGACCCAGTACTTC. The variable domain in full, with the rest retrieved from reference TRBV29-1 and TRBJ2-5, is SAVISQKPSRDICQRGTSLTIQCQVDSQVTMMFWYRQQPGQSLTLIATANQGSEATYESGFVIDKFPISRPNLTFSTLTVSNMSPEDSSIYLCSVVGGMATQYFGPGTRLLVL.

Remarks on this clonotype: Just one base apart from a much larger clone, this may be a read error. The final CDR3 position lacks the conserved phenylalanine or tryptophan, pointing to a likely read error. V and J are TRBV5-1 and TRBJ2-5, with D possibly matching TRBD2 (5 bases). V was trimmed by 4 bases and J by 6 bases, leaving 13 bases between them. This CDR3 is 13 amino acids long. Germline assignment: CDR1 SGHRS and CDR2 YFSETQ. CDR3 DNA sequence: TGCGCCAGCAGCCCGGCAGCGGAGCAGACCCAGTACCTC. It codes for CASSPAAEQTQYL.

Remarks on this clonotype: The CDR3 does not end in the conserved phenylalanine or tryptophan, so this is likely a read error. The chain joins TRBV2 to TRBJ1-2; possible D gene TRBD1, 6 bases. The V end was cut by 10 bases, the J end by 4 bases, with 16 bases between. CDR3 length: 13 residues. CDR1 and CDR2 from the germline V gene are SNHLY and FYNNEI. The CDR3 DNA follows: TGTGCCACCTCCGGGGGGCCGGGCTATGGCTACACCCTC. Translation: CATSGGPGYGYTL.

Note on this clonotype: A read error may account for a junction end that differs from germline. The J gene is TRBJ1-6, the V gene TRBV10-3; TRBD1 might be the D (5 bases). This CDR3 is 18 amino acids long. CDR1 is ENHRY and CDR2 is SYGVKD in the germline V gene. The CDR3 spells CASSYEFRRVSYNSPLHF. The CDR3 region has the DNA TGTGCCAGCAGTTACGAATTCCGCAGGGTATCCTATAATTCACCCCTCCACTTT.